The T cell receptor beta chain under discussion was sequenced for a study of T cells after yellow fever vaccination. The V end lost 4 bases, the J end lost 1 base, and 8 bases lay between the germline ends. The CDR3 spans 13 residues. The germline V gene encodes CDR1 SGDLS and CDR2 YYNGEE. TCRdb used MiXCR to reprocess the 5' RACE reads, holding one entry per CDR3 protein. This sample carries fewer than 450,000 distinct CDR3 sequences, roughly 8.4% of them seen once, and the ten largest clones take around 17%. V usage is TRBV9 and J usage is TRBJ1-1; the D is unclear. The specimen comprised PBMCs, sampled about 41 days after the first yellow fever vaccination. The sequence was collected from a man aged 18 to 35 who received the YFV17D yellow fever vaccine. CDR3 DNA sequence: TGTGCCAGCAGCCAGACGGGGAACACTGAAGCTTTCTTT. Amino acid sequence: CASSQTGNTEAFF. Drawing the rest from reference TRBV9 and TRBJ1-1, the complete variable domain is DSGVTQTPKHLITATGQRVTLRCSPRSGDLSVYWYQQSLDQGLQFLIQYYNGEERAKGNILERFSAQQFPDLHSELNLSSLELGDSALYFCASSQTGNTEAFFGQGTRLTVV.